This T cell receptor (beta chain) originates from a study of T cell responses to AZD1222 COVID-19 vaccine (dated by TCRdb to the early 2020s). In the study overall: AZD1222 recipients given second doses at about 4 weeks or at about 12 weeks were pooled, since spike-specific TCR depth and breadth were not found to differ between the two schedules. Trial participants were enrolled by age into 18-55, 56-69 and 70-plus year subgroups, with 148, 28 and 57 TCR-sequenced participants respectively. A total of 230 to 250 trial participants underwent TCR sequencing, of whom under 220 had received two doses of AZD1222 and roughly 26 had received two doses of the MenACWY control vaccine. Results the study describes overall, beyond this receptor: Because no day 14 peak-response samples were available, the repertoires could be characterized only after the peak T cell response. Conclusions about previously exposed vaccinees were limited because only six AZD1222 recipients were SARS-CoV-2 seropositive at baseline. After two AZD1222 doses, spike-specific TCR breadth and depth were significantly higher than at day 0 and than in MenACWY recipients. The 56-69-year group was small, and its depth increase did not reach significance, likely because of low power. Participants were mostly white British and included more females than males, and it was suggested by the authors that clonal diversity may have been underestimated. Nearly half of unique spike-specific TCRs reportedly recognized epitopes outside regions mutated in the B.1.351 and B.1.1.7 variants. The vaccine-associated CD4 TCRs covered the entire spike protein, and the dominant responses fell in regions 160-218 and 743-854.

The meaning of the sample's time point label: baseline before first vaccination. The vaccinee samples were drawn from two UK trials, COV001 and COV002, one of which was a single-blind randomized controlled phase 2/3 trial testing AZD1222 (ChAdOx1 nCoV-19) in healthy adults. For TCRbeta chain sequencing, PBMC samples were collected from trial participants at day 0 and at day 28 after the second dose. The CDR3 regions of human TCRbeta chains were analyzed by immunosequencing. The study's processing was this. TCRs in the repertoires were compared against a reference library of SARS-CoV-2-specific TCRs that had been generated with the MIRA antigen-specificity platform. Breadth was defined as the fraction of unique TCRs that were SARS-CoV-2-associated, and depth was defined as the fraction of total T cells that were SARS-CoV-2-associated. Using the MIRA data, every spike-specific TCR was mapped to the spike region that the TCR reacted to and assigned to either a CD4 or a CD8 class. Log10-transformed breadth and depth values were compared by one-way ANOVA with Sidak's multiple comparisons tests. Sourced from immuneACCESS, this table was stored by TCRdb with only in-frame sequences that have V and J called. A share of the clones is absent; for the studies checked, an unresolved V gene accounts for under half, and the remainder has no known explanation. V and J calls and clone size are copied from that table; D and trimming were computed from the DNA. The sample table lists about 130,000 clones, about 88% of them with a count of one. The ten largest clonotypes hold about 4.7% of the sample.

Turning to this clone: Its antigen has not been determined. Per-base qualities were not stored, and no clone one base away is much larger.

V loses 4 bases, J loses 0 bases, and the germline ends lie 12 bases apart. The CDR3, from cysteine to phenylalanine, totals 16 residues. This entry keeps only the CDR3 DNA: 48 bases, framed from base 1. CDR1 and CDR2 are drawn from the germline V gene (reference sequence): MNHEY, SMNVEV. The chain is made from TRBV27 and TRBJ1-4; the D gene remains uncertain. The sequence came from an adult in good health. Sequenced here: peripheral blood, sampled on day 0 of AZD1222 vaccination. At the DNA level, the sequence is TGTGCCAGCAGTTACTCCCGACAAGCAACTAATGAAAAACTGTTTTTT. Translation gives CASSYSRQATNEKLFF.